This TCR beta chain comes out of a study of blood T cell repertoires in COVID-19 (dated by TCRdb to about 2020). About the full investigation: The collaborator samples originated in the United States, Italy and Spain and spanned the acute and convalescent phases of COVID-19. Deeply sampled blood TCRbeta repertoires from subjects exposed to, actively infected with, or recovered from COVID-19 were included in the dataset. HLA class I and class II types, where available, came from metadata supplied by the sample provider rather than from assay-based typing. The sample metadata nearly always contained a de-identified subject ID, COVID-19 status, age in years and sex. Samples were obtained from the ongoing ImmuneRACE study (first 160 participants) and from about 1,300 subjects provided by 6 global collaborators. The repertoires were released in a freely available public database intended as a resource for research on the immune response to SARS-CoV-2. The material from the prospective study consisted of cDNA or gDNA derived from T cells, B-cell-depleted T cells, or PBMCs. Summary of the overall study and its limitations: Clinical and demographic metadata were provided uncurated, with the amount varying by source and participant.

The V end gives up 6 bases and the J end 7 bases, leaving 8 bases in the junction not matched to a gene. Including the terminal cysteine and phenylalanine, the CDR3 comprises 13 residues. Kept here is only the CDR3 DNA, which spans 39 bases and is read in frame from base 1. CDR1 and CDR2, per the germline V gene (reference sequence), are LNHDA and SQIVND. The collaborating institutions used their own protocols to collect whole blood in K2EDTA tubes. Collaborator samples were shipped for TCRbeta analysis as frozen whole blood, isolated PBMCs, or DNA extracted from either sample type. TCRbeta CDR3 regions were amplified from genomic DNA by means of the immunoSEQ Assay, a bias-controlled multiplex PCR. On the authors' methods: Within the assay, amplification of reference gene primers was used to estimate how many nucleated cells each sample contained. Sequence reads were collapsed and filtered to measure the absolute abundance of every unique TCRbeta CDR3 rearrangement. Productive Simpson clonality was computed per sample as the square root of Simpson's diversity index over productive rearrangements. What TCRdb holds here is the immuneACCESS table cut down to in-frame rearrangements. Part of the clones is not present; checked against another copy, under half of the missing clones reflect an unresolved V gene, and the others are unexplained. The D gene and trimming were derived from the DNA, and the V and J assignments and clone size from that table. Across this sample there are more than 200,000 clones, with 70% to 90% seen only once. The ten largest make up about 2.1% of the sample.

A word on this clone: No cognate antigen has been identified for it. No base quality values were provided; no much bigger clone lies one nucleotide off.

Recombination joined TRBV19 with TRBJ1-1; the junction holds 7 bases that match TRBD1. The clonotype comes from a man aged 25-40 years with active or convalescent COVID-19. The specimen sequenced was peripheral blood. The DNA reads as follows: TGTGCCAGTAGAAGACAGGGTTCGGGTGAAGCTTTCTTT. Translation gives CASRRQGSGEAFF.